Below are 3 T cell receptor beta chains sequenced from a single sample in a study of CD4+ T cells in melanoma. Libraries were prepared by immunoSEQ multiplex PCR; TCRdb keeps only in-frame clonotypes and omits some of them. The sample includes over 5,500 clones, roughly 50% of them seen just once. Material: cells from a culture (not recorded whether cultured in vitro). These receptors were taken from a human donor with melanoma.

The rearrangement links TRBV9 to TRBJ2-2; possibly TRBD1 for D (5 bases). The CDR3 extends over 15 amino acids. Germline CDR1 reads SGDLS; CDR2 reads YYNGEE. Trimming cost V 0 bases and J 6 bases, with 12 bases left between them. CDR3 in DNA: TGTGCCAGCAGCGTAGATCAGGGTTGGTCCGGGGAGCTGTTTTTT. Encoded protein: CASSVDQGWSGELFF.

This clone was counted a few times. The V and J genes are TRBV4-1 and TRBJ1-6, with 12 positions matching TRBD1. Germline assignment: CDR1 MGHRA and CDR2 YSYEKL. This CDR3 is 21 amino acids long. After removal of 3 bases from V and 7 bases from J, the junction contained 19 bases not matched to a gene. The CDR3 spells CASSHPMGQGAPSRGNSPLHF. CDR3 coding DNA: TGCGCCAGCAGCCACCCAATGGGACAGGGGGCGCCTTCGAGGGGGAATTCACCCCTCCACTTT.

This chain uses TRBV7-3 with TRBJ2-5; TRBD2 matches 7 bases. Germline V gene sequence: CDR1 SGHTA, CDR2 FQGTGA. J was trimmed by 5 bases and V by 5 bases; bases with no gene match: 5. CDR3 size: 13 residues. Here the CDR3 reads CASSSGTWETQYF. The CDR3 DNA reads as TGTGCCAGCAGCAGCGGGACCTGGGAGACCCAGTACTTC.